A single sample is the source of the 20 T cell receptor beta chains below, sequenced in a study of Ad26.COV2.S vaccination and SARS-CoV-2 variants. Treatment here: some 19 received Ad26.COV2.S at low or high dose, single or two shots; about 5 received placebo; per-sample allocation not given. Repertoires come from day 63 after the first vaccine or placebo injection. Profiled with immunoSEQ multiplex PCR; TCRdb holds only in-frame clones, not every one. The sample holds about half a million clones, roughly 87% seen once. Here the sequenced sample was peripheral blood, taken in a trial of Ad26.COV2.S vaccine versus placebo. The receptors shown here come from a person aged 18-65 years who received the Ad26.COV2.S COVID-19 vaccine or a placebo.

The chain recombines TRBV15 with TRBJ1-2; D is unresolved. The CDR3 totals 12 residues. CDR1 and CDR2 (germline): LNHNV, YYDKDF (reference sequence). Deletions cut 8 bases from V and 8 bases from J, with 15 bases between. The CDR3 loop reads CATARGTEGYTF. The CDR3 DNA reads TGTGCCACCGCCCGGGGTACGGAGGGCTACACCTTC.

This clone was detected once. V and J are TRBV6-2 or TRBV6-3 and TRBJ1-5; D is perhaps TRBD1 (5 bases). There are 15 residues in the CDR3. CDR1 is MNHEY and CDR2 is SVGEGT in the germline V gene. Between the trimmed V and J ends, which lost 0 bases and 10 bases, there was a span of 16 bases. DNA for the CDR3: TGTGCCAGCAGTTACTCGGGGCAGTCCCCGATTCCCCAGCATTTT. This translates into CASSYSGQSPIPQHF.

The chain employs TRBV2 and TRBJ1-6; 9 bases match TRBD1. The V gene end was trimmed by 7 bases and the J gene end by 7 bases; junction bases not matched to a gene: 5. The CDR3 spans 14 residues. Germline V gene sequence: CDR1 SNHLY, CDR2 FYNNEI. CDR3 sequence: CASKTGTGNSPLHF. DNA of the CDR3: TGTGCCAGCAAGACCGGGACAGGGAATTCACCCCTCCACTTT.

To note about this clone: Distinct nucleotide sequences in the sample also encode this CDR3. The rearrangement joins TRBV6-5 to TRBJ1-5; tentative D call: TRBD1 (5 bases). CDR1 is MNHEY and CDR2 is SVGAGI in the germline V gene. The CDR3 runs 14 residues. Trimming took off 0 bases at V and 7 bases at J, with 10 bases between the two ends. CDR3 DNA: TGTGCCAGCAGTTACTCAGGGGCAGGCCAGCCCCAGCATTTT. Its translation: CASSYSGAGQPQHF.

This clone was observed a single time. The CDR3 here is CASTQAMTGELFF. The CDR3 region has the DNA TGTGCCAGCACCCAGGCGATGACCGGGGAGCTGTTTTTT. The chain couples TRBV3-1 (or the pseudogene TRBV3-2) to TRBJ2-2; D is undetermined. The germline V gene has CDR1 LGHDT and CDR2 YNNKEL (reference sequence). Trimming pared 7 bases from V and 5 bases from J, leaving 11 bases between. The length of the CDR3 is 13 residues.

The chain uses TRBV7-6 and TRBJ2-5; D not resolved. The CDR3 consists of 14 residues. The germline CDR1 and CDR2 sequences are SGHVS and FNYEAQ. Trimming shortened V by 1 base and J by 2 bases, and 8 bases separated the two germline ends. DNA of the CDR3: TGTGCCAGCAGCTTAGTTCGTAGGCAAGAGACCCAGTACTTC. Its protein is CASSLVRRQETQYF.

The gene calls are TRBV7-9 and TRBJ1-4; D is ambiguous. CDR1 is SEHNR and CDR2 is FQNEAQ in the germline V gene (reference sequence). Trimming took off 2 bases at V and 6 bases at J, with 16 bases between the two ends. The CDR3 runs 16 residues. The CDR3 DNA is TGTGCCAGCAGCTTATCAGACTCGGGGATTCATGAAAAACTGTTTTTT. It specifies CASSLSDSGIHEKLFF.

V is TRBV30 and J is TRBJ1-4, with 8 positions matching TRBD1. V lost 1 base and J lost 8; bases outside the gene matches: 6. The CDR3 extends over 14 amino acids. Germline CDR1 is GTSNPN and CDR2 is SVGIG (reference sequence). Written as DNA, the CDR3 is TGTGCCTGGAGTGGTCGGGACAGGAGAGAAAAACTGTTTTTT. This gives the protein CAWSGRDRREKLFF.

This chain links TRBV5-1 with TRBJ1-4, with a possible D match to TRBD1 (5 bases). The germline gives CDR1 SGHRS, CDR2 YFSETQ. Trimming left V 0 bases short and J 6 bases short, with 12 bases between. The CDR3 has 15 amino acids. DNA for the CDR3: TGCGCCAGCAGCTTGGGTTGGGGGTCGGATGAAAAACTGTTTTTT. Amino acid sequence: CASSLGWGSDEKLFF.

The chain employs TRBV14 and TRBJ1-2, with unresolved D. V shed 0 bases and J shed 0 bases, with 2 bases lying between them. Germline V CDR1 and CDR2: SGHDN, FVKESK. The CDR3 extends over 13 amino acids. This chain's CDR3 is CASSQDTNYGYTF. DNA of the CDR3: TGTGCCAGCAGCCAAGACACTAACTATGGCTACACCTTC.

The rearrangement uses TRBV4-3 and TRBJ2-1, with TRBD2 identical over 12 bases. The CDR3 totals 19 residues. Per germline, CDR1 LGHNA and CDR2 YSLEER. With 0 bases clipped from V and 0 bases from J, the junction kept 6 bases outside the gene matches. DNA of the CDR3: TGCGCCAGCAGCCAAGACTGGACTAGCGGGGTTAGCTCCTACAATGAGCAGTTCTTC. This translates into CASSQDWTSGVSSYNEQFF.

This chain links TRBV19 with TRBJ1-5; D uncertain. The germline gives CDR1 LNHDA, CDR2 SQIVND (reference sequence). Trimming stripped 2 bases from V and 5 bases from J, with 7 bases between. The CDR3 sequence is 13 residues long. The CDR3 nucleotides are TGTGCCAGTAGTATAACATATTATCAGCCCCAGCATTTT. Protein product: CASSITYYQPQHF. Variable domain in full (rest from reference TRBV19 and TRBJ1-5): DGGITQSPKYLFRKEGQNVTLSCEQNLNHDAMYWYRQDPGQGLRLIYYSQIVNDFQKGDIAEGYSVSREKKESFPLTVTSAQKNPTAFYLCASSITYYQPQHFGDGTRLSIL.

The chain links TRBV10-3 to TRBJ2-7; weak D call: TRBD2 (7 bases). Germline V gives CDR1 ENHRY, CDR2 SYGVKD. Trimming removed 4 bases from V and 6 bases from J, with 13 bases in between. The CDR3 runs to 13 residues. CDR3 loop: CAISGRGGGEQYF. Written as DNA, the CDR3 is TGTGCCATCAGTGGTAGGGGAGGGGGCGAGCAGTACTTC.

The CDR3, as DNA: TGTGCCAGTAGTATCGACAGGGGAGCCGGAAACACCATATATTTT. It is translated as CASSIDRGAGNTIYF. The V gene is TRBV19, the J gene TRBJ1-3, with TRBD1 matching 8 bases. CDR1 and CDR2 from the germline V gene are LNHDA and SQIVND (reference sequence). The CDR3 totals 15 residues. V lost 3 bases and J lost 4; bases outside the gene matches: 5.

This clone came up once. This chain links TRBV2 with TRBJ2-2; D is undetermined. The CDR3 sequence is 13 residues long. Germline CDR1 and CDR2: SNHLY and FYNNEI. With 4 bases removed from V and 6 bases from J, the gap between germline ends came to 9 bases. The CDR3 coding sequence is TGTGCCAGCAGTGCGGTAACCTCCGGGGAGCTGTTTTTT. Translated: CASSAVTSGELFF.

The V call is TRBV6-6, the J call TRBJ1-4, with D unclear. This CDR3 has 14 residues. Germline V gene lookup returns CDR1 MNHNY and CDR2 SVGAGI (reference sequence). The ends were cut back, 2 bases at V and 10 bases at J, with 14 bases in the middle. The CDR3 DNA reads as TGTGCCAGCAGTTACAAACAGAATCTGGTAAAACTGTTTTTT. Amino acids: CASSYKQNLVKLFF.

The chain uses TRBV6-5 and TRBJ1-1; D is ambiguous. There are 13 residues in the CDR3. Germline V lookup: CDR1 MNHEY, CDR2 SVGAGI. V was pared by 4 bases and J by 1 base, with 7 bases between. The CDR3 DNA reads TGTGCCAGCAGTTTTGGAGAGAACACTGAAGCTTTCTTT. Encoded protein: CASSFGENTEAFF.

CDR3 bases: TGTGCCAGCTCTCCAAGACCTGCTGAAGCTTTCTTT. Its protein is CASSPRPAEAFF. The rearrangement links TRBV18 to TRBJ1-1; no reliable D call. CDR1 is KGHSH, CDR2 LQKENI, per germline. The V end was cut by 6 bases, the J end by 6 bases, with 11 bases between. The CDR3 contains 12 residues.

V and J are TRBV6-1 and TRBJ1-4; 10 bases match TRBD1. Unmatched junction bases numbered 9, after V lost 3 bases and J lost 8 bases. Per the germline V gene, CDR1 is MNHNS and CDR2 is SASEGT. The CDR3 sequence is 16 residues long. The CDR3 loop is CASSDAGTGAGEKLFF. DNA for the CDR3: TGTGCCAGCAGTGATGCCGGGACAGGGGCTGGGGAAAAACTGTTTTTT.

This chain connects TRBV7-8 to TRBJ2-1; 7 bases are a match to TRBD1. This CDR3 has 14 residues. V lost 5 bases and J lost 5; bases outside the gene matches: 6. In germline, CDR1 is SGHVS, CDR2 FQNEAQ. The CDR3 DNA reads TGTGCCAGCAGCCCCTGGGACAGAAACAATGAGCAGTTCTTC. Translated: CASSPWDRNNEQFF.